The entry below gives a single T cell receptor beta chain sequence along with its context. Its target is not known. These data originate in a study of cytomegalovirus exposure and HLA in healthy donors. Whole-study results and caveats: Earlier analysis yielded a pattern in which most TCR beta V segments were productive about 90% or about 30% of the time. Cytomegalovirus-associated status was assigned to about 170 TCR beta chains. Diagnosis of cytomegalovirus status made by the classifier reportedly showed high specificity and sensitivity.

The CDR3 contains 15 residues. Germline values: CDR1 MNHEY, CDR2 SVGAGI. The J segment lost 0 bases and the V segment lost 6 bases, leaving 4 bases of the junction unmatched. 13 Jbeta primers and 60 Vbeta primers were used for the PCR. TCRdb's table, derived via immunoSEQ multiplex PCR, lists solely in-frame clones and lacks some. The sample includes roughly 160,000 clones, roughly 80% of them seen just once. This receptor was obtained from a woman between 40 and 50 years old in good health and CMV-seropositive. This chain links TRBV6-5 with TRBJ2-7; 11 nucleotides match TRBD2. Sequencing input: PBMCs. This CDR3 is CASRHTSGSSYEQYF. The CDR3 bases are TGTGCCAGCAGGCACACTAGCGGGAGCTCCTACGAGCAGTACTTC.